What follows are 26 T cell receptor beta chains derived from one specimen sequenced in a study of blood T cell repertoires in COVID-19. Only in-frame clones appear in the TCRdb table, and some are missing; sequencing was by immunoSEQ multiplex PCR. Of about 440,000 clones detected, about nine tenths appear once; the ten largest clones hold 10% to 15%. The sequencing input was peripheral blood. Receptors were obtained from a woman in her forties or fifties with COVID-19, enrolled during active disease.

Remarks on this clone: This CDR3 is also generated by other DNA sequences in the sample. J is TRBJ2-5 and V is TRBV9, with a tentative D call TRBD1 (5 bases). Germline CDR1 is SGDLS and CDR2 is YYNGEE. The V end lost 4 bases, the J end lost 3 bases, and 10 bases lay between the germline ends. The CDR3 covers 13 residues. This chain's CDR3 is CASSSTGKETQYF. CDR3 DNA sequence: TGTGCCAGCAGCAGCACAGGCAAAGAGACCCAGTACTTC.

The V and J genes are TRBV7-9 and TRBJ2-1, with TRBD2 matching 7 bases. V gave up 5 bases and J gave up 10 bases; unmatched junction bases: 14. The CDR3 totals 15 residues. Looked up from germline, CDR1 is SEHNR and CDR2 is FQNEAQ (reference sequence). CDR3 region: CASSQPSRGSVEQFF. DNA for the CDR3: TGTGCCAGCAGCCAACCGTCGCGGGGGAGTGTGGAGCAGTTCTTC.

The chain combines TRBV4-1 with TRBJ2-3; D might be TRBD1 (6 bases). The V end lost 0 bases, the J end lost 0 bases, and 16 bases lay between the germline ends. There are 18 residues in the CDR3. The germline V gene has CDR1 MGHRA and CDR2 YSYEKL. CDR3 DNA: TGCGCCAGCAGCCAAGATCCCCCCGAGGGGGTGAGCACAGATACGCAGTATTTT. Translation gives CASSQDPPEGVSTDTQYF.

The chain carries TRBV11-1 and TRBJ2-3; possibly TRBD1 for D (5 bases). From germline, CDR1 is SGHAT and CDR2 FQDESV (reference sequence). Trimming stripped 1 base from V and 4 bases from J, with 9 bases between. The CDR3 contains 14 residues. The CDR3 coding sequence is TGTGCCAGCAGCTTAGAGACAGTGGCAGATACGCAGTATTTT. It translates to CASSLETVADTQYF.

Only one count was recorded for this clone. This chain links TRBV14 with TRBJ1-2, with D perhaps matching TRBD1 (5 bases). The V gene's germline CDR1 is SGHDN and CDR2 FVKESK. The CDR3 sequence is 11 residues long. V lost 5 bases and J lost 7, with 8 bases in between. DNA of the CDR3: TGTGCCAGCAGCTGGGGGGGTGGCTACACCTTC. Protein sequence: CASSWGGGYTF.

The chain carries TRBV5-4 and TRBJ2-1, with 9 bases lining up with TRBD1. V lost 5 bases, J lost 7 bases, and 13 bases stayed unmatched. From germline, CDR1 is SGHNT and CDR2 YYREEE (reference sequence). This CDR3 has 16 residues. The CDR3 protein is CASSEGWTGERNEQFF. In DNA, the CDR3 is TGTGCCAGCAGTGAGGGGTGGACAGGGGAAAGGAATGAGCAGTTCTTC.

This clone was counted a few times. The chain is built from TRBV13 and TRBJ1-1; D not resolved. The V gene's germline CDR1 is PRHDT and CDR2 FYEKMQ (reference sequence). The CDR3 totals 12 residues. Between the trimmed V and J ends, which lost 5 bases and 6 bases, there was a span of 10 bases. CDR3 in DNA: TGTGCCAGCAGCCCCCTCCGCGCTGAAGCTTTCTTT. This translates into CASSPLRAEAFF.

This clone has only one observation. The V and J genes are TRBV20-1 and TRBJ1-4; a possible D gene is TRBD1 (5 bases). The CDR3 spans 11 residues. The V end was cut by 7 bases, the J end by 7 bases, with 10 bases between. The germline CDR1 and CDR2 sequences are DFQATT and SNEGSKA (reference sequence). In DNA form, the CDR3 reads TGCAGTGGCCAGGGCACTGAAAAACTGTTTTTT. It specifies CSGQGTEKLFF.

The gene calls are TRBV3-1 (or the pseudogene TRBV3-2) and TRBJ2-3; 8 bases line up with TRBD2. The CDR3 length is 16 residues. Germline V gives CDR1 LGHDT, CDR2 YNNKEL (reference sequence). V lost 4 bases, J lost 6 bases, and 12 bases stayed unmatched. In DNA, the CDR3 is TGTGCCAGCAGCCGAGCGGGGGACACAGCGAGGGATACGCAGTATTTT. Translation gives CASSRAGDTARDTQYF.

The rearrangement joins TRBV7-2 to TRBJ2-3, with D maybe TRBD1 (6 bases). The CDR3 is made up of 17 amino acids. The ends were cut back, 1 base at V and 2 bases at J, with 16 bases in the middle. Germline V lookup: CDR1 SGHTA, CDR2 FQGNSA. The CDR3 region has the DNA TGTGCCAGCAGCTTAGTGATAGGGGGTGGGGACACAGATACGCAGTATTTT. Translated: CASSLVIGGGDTDTQYF.

The chain links TRBV11-2 to TRBJ2-7; D might be TRBD2 (5 bases). CDR1 and CDR2 from the germline V gene are SGHAT and FQNNGV. The CDR3 consists of 13 residues. The V end lost 0 bases, the J end lost 9 bases, and 12 bases lay between the germline ends. The CDR3 DNA follows: TGTGCCAGCAGCTTAGAAAGGAGAGAGGGGCAGTACTTC. The encoded protein is CASSLERREGQYF. Looking up the rest from reference TRBV11-2 and TRBJ2-7 gives the full variable domain: EAGVAQSPRYKIIEKRQSVAFWCNPISGHATLYWYQQILGQGPKLLIQFQNNGVVDDSQLPKDRFSAERLKGVDSTLKIQPAKLEDSAVYLCASSLERREGQYFGPGTRLTVT.

This sequence joins TRBV28 and TRBJ2-2; a weak D match, TRBD2 (5 bases). V was pared by 6 bases and J by 6 bases, with 14 bases between. This CDR3 spans 14 amino acids. Germline values: CDR1 MDHEN, CDR2 SYDVKM. CDR3 bases: TGTGCCAGCAGCCACACGAAGAGGGCCGGGGAGCTGTTTTTT. Translated: CASSHTKRAGELFF.

This clone was counted a few times. The chain recombines TRBV7-2 with TRBJ1-2; maybe TRBD1 (6 bases). V was pared by 4 bases and J by 8 bases, with 17 bases between. CDR1 is SGHTA and CDR2 is FQGNSA in the germline V gene. The length of the CDR3 is 14 residues. CDR3 sequence: CASSSSLTGGGYTF. CDR3 DNA sequence: TGTGCCAGCAGCTCCTCCCTCACTGGGGGCGGCTACACCTTC.

The chain recombines TRBV3-1 (or the pseudogene TRBV3-2) with TRBJ1-2, with 10 bases fitting TRBD1. Germline loops: CDR1 LGHDT, CDR2 YNNKEL (reference sequence). There are 15 residues in the CDR3. Trimming cost V 1 base and J 3 bases; bases outside gene matches: 2. The CDR3 DNA is TGTGCCAGCAGCCAAGGCGGACAGGGGGACTATGGCTACACCTTC. It yields the protein CASSQGGQGDYGYTF.

The chain carries TRBV3-1 (or the pseudogene TRBV3-2) and TRBJ1-5; D unclear. Trimming took 2 bases from V and 9 from J, leaving 11 bases between them. Germline V gives CDR1 LGHDT, CDR2 YNNKEL (reference sequence). The CDR3 extends over 13 amino acids. The CDR3 region has the DNA TGTGCCAGCAGCCAAAAAGAGGATGGGCCCCAGCATTTT. Its translation is CASSQKEDGPQHF.

The chain joins TRBV6-6 to TRBJ1-5; D not resolved. The V end lost 4 bases, the J end lost 4 bases, and 14 bases lay between the germline ends. The CDR3 is made up of 15 amino acids. Germline lookup yields CDR1 MNHNY and CDR2 SVGAGI (reference sequence). The CDR3 reads CASSLPGQVNQPQHF. CDR3 in DNA: TGTGCCAGCAGTTTGCCCGGCCAGGTTAATCAGCCCCAGCATTTT.

The chain is built from TRBV6-4 and TRBJ1-5; D may be TRBD1 (5 bases). Germline V lookup: CDR1 MRHNA, CDR2 SNTAGT. CDR3 size: 13 residues. V was cut by 3 bases and J by 6 bases, with 9 bases left in between. CDR3 in amino acids: CASSEGVGQPQHF. CDR3 in DNA: TGTGCCAGCAGTGAAGGGGTAGGTCAGCCCCAGCATTTT.

CDR3 loop: CSAIGVNEQFF. CDR3 DNA sequence: TGCAGTGCTATCGGGGTCAATGAGCAGTTCTTC. The chain uses TRBV20-1 and TRBJ2-1, with D maybe TRBD2 (5 bases). CDR3 length: 11 residues. Looked up from germline, CDR1 is DFQATT and CDR2 is SNEGSKA (reference sequence). The V and J ends lost 4 bases and 6 bases respectively, with 7 bases between them.

This clone has a handful of counts. The V call is TRBV4-1, the J call TRBJ1-6, with D perhaps TRBD1 (6 bases). The CDR3 has 18 amino acids. In germline, CDR1 is MGHRA, CDR2 YSYEKL. V lost 4 bases, J lost 7 bases, and 23 bases lay in between. CDR3 protein: CASSPDPVGQYRNSPLHF. The CDR3 DNA follows: TGCGCCAGCAGCCCCGACCCCGTAGGACAGTATAGGAATTCACCCCTCCACTTT.

The chain carries TRBV7-7 and TRBJ2-2; 9 bases are shared with TRBD2. After removal of 5 bases from V and 1 base from J, the junction contained 17 bases not matched to a gene. CDR3 length: 20 amino acids. Germline V gene data show CDR1 as SSHAT and CDR2 as FNYEAQ (reference sequence). The CDR3 sequence: CASSPTPRGGAWGNTGELFF. The CDR3 nucleotides are TGTGCCAGCAGCCCTACTCCTCGCGGGGGGGCCTGGGGGAACACCGGGGAGCTGTTTTTT.

The chain is built from TRBV18 and TRBJ2-7; D may be TRBD2 (5 bases). The length of the CDR3 is 16 residues. Germline CDR1 KGHSH, CDR2 LQKENI. Trimming removed 1 base at V and 5 bases at J, with 18 bases between. CDR3 amino acids: CASSPRSTIPSHEQYF. Here the CDR3 DNA reads TGTGCCAGCTCACCACGATCGACCATACCTAGCCACGAGCAGTACTTC.

The chain combines TRBV24-1 with TRBJ2-2; the D gene is possibly TRBD1 (6 bases). From germline, CDR1 is KGHDR and CDR2 SFDVKD. Trimming left V 3 bases short and J 5 bases short, with 12 bases between. The CDR3 spans 15 residues. The DNA for the CDR3 is TGTGCCACCAGTGATCTCAGGGGAAGGACCGGGGAGCTGTTTTTT. Residues: CATSDLRGRTGELFF.

This clone was observed once. This chain links TRBV24-1 with TRBJ2-1, with 8 bases that match TRBD2. The J segment lost 0 bases and the V segment lost 3 bases, leaving 12 bases of the junction unmatched. CDR1 and CDR2 (germline): KGHDR, SFDVKD. The CDR3 is made up of 19 amino acids. CDR3 amino acids: CATSDPGLAGQSSYNEQFF. The CDR3 region has the DNA TGTGCCACCAGTGATCCGGGGCTAGCGGGCCAGAGCTCCTACAATGAGCAGTTCTTC.

The chain combines TRBV7-9 with TRBJ1-2, with 9 bases that match TRBD1. The CDR3 runs 11 residues. Germline CDR1 reads SEHNR; CDR2 reads FQNEAQ (reference sequence). J was trimmed by 5 bases and V by 10 bases; bases with no gene match: 2. The CDR3 protein is CATDRGYGYTF. The CDR3 DNA reads as TGTGCCACCGACAGGGGGTATGGCTACACCTTC.

This clone was counted only a few times. The gene calls are TRBV5-1 and TRBJ1-6, with D tentatively TRBD1 (5 bases). CDR3 size: 15 residues. V shed 3 bases and J shed 6 bases, with 13 bases lying between them. Germline lookup yields CDR1 SGHRS and CDR2 YFSETQ. The CDR3 loop is CASSSHGGSNSPLHF. CDR3 DNA: TGCGCCAGCAGCTCCCACGGGGGTAGTAATTCACCCCTCCACTTT.

This chain joins TRBV3-1 (or the pseudogene TRBV3-2) and TRBJ1-6; D remains ambiguous. The CDR3 is made up of 14 amino acids. Germline loops: CDR1 LGHDT, CDR2 YNNKEL (reference sequence). The V end was cut by 6 bases, the J end by 7 bases, with 13 bases between. The CDR3, as DNA: TGTGCCAGCAGGGATCAGGCCCTCAATTCACCCCTCCACTTT. It is translated as CASRDQALNSPLHF.